Below are 18 T cell receptor beta chains sequenced from a single sample in a study of human T cells and chemical hapten exposure. TCRdb called the RACE reads again in MiXCR, with one record for every CDR3 protein. This table holds just over 350,000 distinct CDR3 sequences, roughly 6.3% found once. The sample's time point: patch test 2, 6 weeks after DPC sensitization. Treatment: therapeutic diphenylcyclopropenone sensitization with weekly scalp DPC. The specimen was whole blood, collected in connection with sensitization to the hapten diphenylcyclopropenone (DPC). The origin of the receptors is a woman aged 18-29 years with alopecia areata. Some clones in this sample may be carry-over from other donors' samples.

The V call is TRBV6-5, the J call TRBJ2-1, with 8 positions matching TRBD2. Germline V CDR1 and CDR2: MNHEY, SVGAGI. V dropped 5 bases and J dropped 2; count of bases not matched to a gene: 5. CDR3 length: 15 residues. The CDR3 region is CASSPRRGAYNEQFF. As DNA, the CDR3 is TGTGCCAGCAGTCCACGGCGGGGGGCCTACAATGAGCAGTTCTTC.

This clonotype has more than one count but fewer than ten. This chain links TRBV4-3 with TRBJ1-1; unclear D gene. Looked up from germline, CDR1 is LGHNA and CDR2 is YSLEER. Trimming removed 3 bases at V and 6 bases at J, with 11 bases between. The CDR3 length is 13 residues. CDR3 residues: CASSQGREAEAFF. The CDR3 DNA follows: TGCGCCAGCAGCCAGGGAAGAGAGGCTGAAGCTTTCTTT.

This clonotype was found many times. The rearrangement uses TRBV6-6 and TRBJ1-5; 7 bases match TRBD1. This CDR3 region has 16 residues. Losses at the gene ends were 5 bases for V and 10 bases for J; bases not matched to a gene: 17. Germline V CDR1 and CDR2: MNHNY, SVGAGI (reference sequence). The CDR3 nucleotides are TGTGCCAGCAGTCCAAGACCCGGGACAGCCCAGGGCCCCCAGCATTTT. Encoded protein: CASSPRPGTAQGPQHF.

This clonotype was counted ten times or more. This rearrangement joins TRBV18 to TRBJ1-5; D is unresolved. CDR3 length: 15 amino acids. Germline V CDR1 and CDR2: KGHSH, LQKENI. V lost 5 bases to trimming and J lost 3 bases, with 14 bases between them. The CDR3 region is CASSFTTDSNQPQHF. Here the CDR3 DNA reads TGTGCCAGCTCATTTACAACAGACTCCAATCAGCCCCAGCATTTT.

This clonotype was recorded many times. V usage is TRBV10-3 and J usage is TRBJ2-1, with 16 positions matching TRBD2. Per the germline V gene, CDR1 is ENHRY and CDR2 is SYGVKD. The CDR3 runs to 13 residues. J gave up 14 bases and V 7 bases, and 5 bases lay outside the gene matches. The CDR3 nucleotides are TGTGCCATCAAGGGACTAGCGGGGGGGCCTGAGTTCTTC. It encodes CAIKGLAGGPEFF.

As for this clonotype: A read error is likely, as this CDR3 ends without the conserved phenylalanine or tryptophan. V usage is TRBV5-8 and J usage is TRBJ2-7, with TRBD2 identical over 7 bases. The V gene's germline CDR1 is SGHTS and CDR2 YDEGEE. The length of the CDR3 is 14 residues. Trimming removed 4 bases from V and 4 bases from J; junction bases left unmatched: 8. In DNA, the CDR3 is TGTGCCAGCAGCGCGGCGACGGGGGGATACGAGCAGTACCTC. This codes for CASSAATGGYEQYL.

This clonotype turned up a few times. J is TRBJ2-4 and V is TRBV5-1; D may match TRBD1 or TRBD2 (5 bases each). Germline V gives CDR1 SGHRS, CDR2 YFSETQ. The CDR3 sequence is 13 residues long. V lost 0 bases to trimming and J lost 9 bases, with 10 bases between them. This CDR3 reads CASSLAGRSIQYF. DNA for the CDR3: TGCGCCAGCAGCTTGGCGGGGCGCAGCATTCAGTACTTC.

This clonotype has a handful of counts. The gene calls are TRBV4-2 and TRBJ2-3, with 10 bases that match TRBD2. The CDR3 is 19 amino acids. Trimming cost V 0 bases and J 0 bases; bases outside gene matches: 9. Germline lookup yields CDR1 LGHNA and CDR2 YNFKEQ. The CDR3 DNA sequence: TGTGCCAGCAGCCAAGATTGGATAGCGGGGGGCTTAAGCACAGATACGCAGTATTTT. Its translation: CASSQDWIAGGLSTDTQYF.

This clonotype showed up many times. As DNA, the CDR3 is TGTGCCAGCAGTGTAACAGGGATAGACACTGAAGCTTTCTTT. Protein product: CASSVTGIDTEAFF. V usage is TRBV6-5 and J usage is TRBJ1-1; possible D gene TRBD1, 6 bases. Per the germline V gene, CDR1 is MNHEY and CDR2 is SVGAGI. The CDR3 spans 14 residues. V was trimmed by 5 bases and J by 3 bases, leaving 13 bases between them.

The table lists this clonotype with many counts. The rearrangement uses TRBV7-2 and TRBJ2-7; TRBD2 matches at 8 bases. Germline V CDR1 and CDR2: SGHTA, FQGNSA. The CDR3 spans 14 residues. V trimming: 5 bases; J trimming: 11 bases; junction bases outside the gene matches: 14. The CDR3 DNA reads as TGTGCCAGCAGCGCTCGGACTAGCCCCTCCCCCGAGTACTTC. This translates into CASSARTSPSPEYF.

In this sample, this clonotype turned up many times. The chain joins TRBV29-1 to TRBJ1-2; the D is unclear. The V gene's germline CDR1 is SQVTM and CDR2 ANQGSEA. The CDR3 loop spans 15 amino acids. V was cut by 1 base and J by 5 bases, with 17 bases left in between. CDR3 residues: CSVEGRSQESYGYTF. The DNA of the CDR3 is TGCAGCGTTGAAGGAAGATCGCAGGAATCGTATGGCTACACCTTC. The variable domain in full, with the rest retrieved from reference TRBV29-1 and TRBJ1-2, is SAVISQKPSRDICQRGTSLTIQCQVDSQVTMMFWYRQQPGQSLTLIATANQGSEATYESGFVIDKFPISRPNLTFSTLTVSNMSPEDSSIYLCSVEGRSQESYGYTFGSGTRLTVV.

This clonotype came up a few times. The CDR3 loop is CASSPRRETPYEQYF. DNA for the CDR3: TGTGCCAGCAGCCCCCGGAGGGAAACCCCCTACGAGCAGTACTTC. The V call is TRBV7-2, the J call TRBJ2-7; tentatively, D is TRBD2 (6 bases). Germline loops: CDR1 SGHTA, CDR2 FQGNSA. V lost 5 bases and J 2 bases, leaving 16 bases between the germline ends. The CDR3 sequence is 15 residues long. Variable domain in full (rest from reference TRBV7-2 and TRBJ2-7): GAGVSQSPSNKVTEKGKDVELRCDPISGHTALYWYRQSLGQGLEFLIYFQGNSAPDKSGLPSDRFSAERTGGSVSTLTIQRTQQEDSAVYLCASSPRRETPYEQYFGPGTRLTVT.

This clonotype was counted many times. The chain is built from TRBV4-2 and TRBJ1-5, with a weak D call TRBD1 (6 bases). CDR1 and CDR2 (germline): LGHNA, YNFKEQ. CDR3 size: 15 residues. V lost 1 base and J 6 bases, leaving 13 bases between the germline ends. Here the CDR3 DNA reads TGTGCCAGCAGCCAAGGTTGGCAGGGGCCTCAGCCCCAGCATTTT. Its translation is CASSQGWQGPQPQHF.

This clonotype showed up many times. The chain recombines TRBV11-3 with TRBJ2-7, with D maybe TRBD2 (6 bases). V gave up 0 bases and J gave up 4 bases, with 10 bases separating them. Per germline, CDR1 SGHNT and CDR2 YENEEA. The length of the CDR3 is 14 residues. The CDR3 here is CASSLDPRGYEQYF. The CDR3 coding sequence is TGTGCCAGCAGCTTAGATCCACGGGGGTACGAGCAGTACTTC.

This clonotype was found many times. The rearrangement links TRBV29-1 to TRBJ1-1, with 7 bases lining up with TRBD1. J was trimmed by 0 bases and V by 3 bases; bases with no gene match: 7. CDR3 length: 15 residues. Germline loops: CDR1 SQVTM, CDR2 ANQGSEA. The CDR3 DNA reads as TGCAGCGTTGAGGGGGACAGACCATTGAACACTGAAGCTTTCTTT. Amino acids: CSVEGDRPLNTEAFF.

The genes are TRBV6-2 or TRBV6-3 and TRBJ2-4; possibly TRBD1 or TRBD2 for D (6 bases each). The CDR3 runs to 17 residues. CDR1 is MNHEY and CDR2 is SVGEGT in the germline V gene. The ends were cut back, 2 bases at V and 0 bases at J, with 14 bases in the middle. CDR3 DNA: TGTGCCAGCAGTTACAGGGGGGCAGGAGGAGCCAAAAACATTCAGTACTTC. It translates to CASSYRGAGGAKNIQYF.

In this sample, this clonotype turned up many times. The chain links TRBV29-1 to TRBJ1-5, with TRBD1 matching over 7 bases. The germline V gene has CDR1 SQVTM and CDR2 ANQGSEA. V lost 7 bases to trimming and J lost 0 bases; unmatched junction nucleotides: 27. The CDR3 has 21 amino acids. The CDR3 DNA reads as TGCAGCGAACACGACAACGACCAGGGGGTACAGGGAGAATATAGCAATCAGCCCCAGCATTTT. This translates into CSEHDNDQGVQGEYSNQPQHF.

A remark on this clonotype: The CDR3 ends on some other residue instead of the conserved phenylalanine or tryptophan, so this is likely a read error. Because the CDR3's place on the DNA is in doubt, the DNA is left out and the CDR3 is given as listed by TCRdb. The chain recombines TRBV6-2 or TRBV6-3 with TRBJ2-3; the D call TRBD2 from the table was never checked on the DNA. From its first to its last residue, the CDR3 has 14 amino acids. CDR1 is MNHEY, CDR2 SVGEGT, per germline. The CDR3 loop reads CASSNPGQTSGGEL.